The rows below give T cell receptor beta chains drawn from one sample of a study of T-cell memory formation after mild COVID-19. TCRdb passed the 5' RACE reads through MiXCR, listing each CDR3 protein once. Of about 390,000 distinct CDR3 sequences in the sample, around 21% are singletons; the top ten hold under 15%. The sample comprised PBMCs or a T cell subset sorted from them (not recorded which). The source is an adult woman who had mild COVID-19 (a few samples of this study predate the infection). Cell type and time point are not known. Each CDR3 is given with its conserved first and last residue. A D gene is named only where the DNA matches it firmly. Clone size is stated in some rows and not others, as once, few, many or a class when expanded.

TRBJ2-1 | few | TRBD2 | TRBV4-2 | TGTGCCAGCAGCCCTGGGACTAGCGGGCTGCATGAGCAGTTCTTC | CASSPGTSGLHEQFF
TRBJ2-2 | many | . | TRBV12-3/TRBV12-4 | TGTGCCAGCAGTTTTTCTCGGGACACCGGGGAGCTGTTTTTT | CASSFSRDTGELFF
TRBJ2-1 | . | . | TRBV20-1 | TGCAGTGCCCGGCGCAACCCGTACAATGAGCAGTTCTTC | CSARRNPYNEQFF
TRBJ1-1 | . | . | TRBV7-9 | TGTGCCAGCAGAGGGCAGCCGAACACTGAAGCTTTCTTT | CASRGQPNTEAFF
TRBJ1-3 | medium-sized | . | TRBV7-2 | TGTGCCAGCAGCTTATCAGGCACCTCTGGAAACACCATATATTTT | CASSLSGTSGNTIYF
TRBJ2-5 | few | TRBD1 | TRBV5-1 | TGCGCCAGCAGCCTGGGACAGGGCCTAGAGACCCAGTACTTC | CASSLGQGLETQYF
TRBJ2-7 | few | . | TRBV25-1 | TGTGCCAGCAGTGAACCGAGACGGGGCTCCTACGAGCAGTACTTC | CASSEPRRGSYEQYF
TRBJ2-7 | few | TRBD2 | TRBV29-1 | TGCAGCGTTGAAAGTTCGGGACTAGGGGTCTACGAGCAGTACTTC | CSVESSGLGVYEQYF
TRBJ2-5 | few | TRBD2 | TRBV5-1 | TGCGCCAGCAGCTTGGACAGGGGACGACTAGCGGGGAGGAATACATGGGAGACCCAGTACTTC | CASSLDRGRLAGRNTWETQYF
TRBJ2-2 | . | . | TRBV20-1 | TGCAGTGCCCGTCAGGGAGGTGCTGTAGGAACCGGGGAGCTGTTTTTT | CSARQGGAVGTGELFF
TRBJ2-7 | few | TRBD2 | TRBV5-4 | TGTGCCAGCAGCTTCATACTAGCGGGTGAGCAGTACTTC | CASSFILAGEQYF
TRBJ2-5 | . | TRBD2 | TRBV28 | TGTGCCAGCAGTTCGGAAAGCGGGATTGGGTACTTC | CASSSESGIGYF
TRBJ1-3 | . | . | TRBV7-8 | TGTGCCAGCAGCTCTACCGGGGGTCTGGGAAACACCATATATTTT | CASSSTGGLGNTIYF
TRBJ2-3 | . | . | TRBV5-1 | TGCGCCAGCAGCCCTATTCACAGAGATACGCAGTATTTT | CASSPIHRDTQYF
TRBJ1-1 | . | TRBD1 | TRBV7-8 | TGTGCCAGCAGCTTAGAGGGGACAGGGGGCACTGAAGCTTTCTTT | CASSLEGTGGTEAFF
TRBJ1-5 | . | . | TRBV23-1 | TGCGCCAGCAGTCCGGTTAGGGCTTTT | CASSPVRAF
TRBJ2-7 | . | . | TRBV5-1 | TGCGCCAGCAGCTTGGTGCAGGGCCTTCCCTACGAGCAGTACTTC | CASSLVQGLPYEQYF
TRBJ1-5 | few | . | TRBV12-3/TRBV12-4 | TGTGCCAGCAGTTTTATGGGGAGCAATCAGCCCCAGCATTTT | CASSFMGSNQPQHF
TRBJ2-7 | few | TRBD2 | TRBV7-2 | TGTGCCAGCAGCCCCCACTCGCGGGAGGTGGCCTACGAGCAGTACTTC | CASSPHSREVAYEQYF
TRBJ2-2 | few | . | TRBV5-1 | TGCGCCAGCAGCTTGGCTGACGGAAACACCGGGGAGCTGTTTTTT | CASSLADGNTGELFF
TRBJ1-2 | . | . | TRBV20-1 | TGCAGTGCCCCAGGGGCTACAGGGCCCGACCCACGGGGCTATGGCTACACCTTC | CSAPGATGPDPRGYGYTF
TRBJ1-2 | many | . | TRBV11-2 | TGTGCCAGCAGCTTAGACGGAGGGCTCGGGTCCTATGGCTACACCTTC | CASSLDGGLGSYGYTF